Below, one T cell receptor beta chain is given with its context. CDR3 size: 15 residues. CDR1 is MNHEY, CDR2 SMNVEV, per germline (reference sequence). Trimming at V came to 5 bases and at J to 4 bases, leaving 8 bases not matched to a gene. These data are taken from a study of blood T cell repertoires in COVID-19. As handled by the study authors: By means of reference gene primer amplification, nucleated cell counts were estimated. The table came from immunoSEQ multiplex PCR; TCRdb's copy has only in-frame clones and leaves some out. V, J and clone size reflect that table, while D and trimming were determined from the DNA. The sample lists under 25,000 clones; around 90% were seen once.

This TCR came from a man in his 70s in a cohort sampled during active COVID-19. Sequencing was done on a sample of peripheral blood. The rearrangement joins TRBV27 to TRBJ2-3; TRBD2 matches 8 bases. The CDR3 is CASSVAGTRSDTQYF. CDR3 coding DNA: TGTGCCAGCAGTGTAGCCGGGACTAGATCAGATACGCAGTATTTT.